A single T cell receptor (beta chain) is shown here with its context. What it binds is not known. This sample was included in a study of post-analysis software for immune sequencing data. Turning to the study itself: There were relapsing-remitting, secondary progressive and progressive-relapsing multiple sclerosis among the disease courses included.

The V end lost 6 bases, the J end lost 0 bases, and 17 bases lay between the germline ends. This CDR3 comprises 16 residues. Germline values: CDR1 KGHSH, CDR2 LQKENI. Study results and limitations: By F measure, samples from a shared preparation batch strongly co-clustered. Relative to controls, patients with multiple sclerosis showed significantly lower normalized Chao1 diversity. There were four or five TRBV segments more frequent in patients than controls, and TRBV5-6, TRBV5-1 and TRBV20-1 were among them.

Prepared TCR beta cDNA libraries contained unique molecular identifiers. Roughly 0.5 million cDNA molecules were obtained from about 1 to 10 million T cells. TCRdb independently ran MiXCR on the PCR reads; one entry per CDR3 protein. The sample lists 750,000 to 950,000 distinct CDR3 sequences; roughly 50% were seen once. Sequenced: blood. The V call is TRBV18, the J call TRBJ1-1; no clear D gene. The clonotype was recovered from a girl aged 5-17 years with multiple sclerosis. For the CDR3, the DNA is TGTGCCAGCTCGAACAGACGTATCGCTTTGAACACTGAAGCTTTCTTT. This translates into CASSNRRIALNTEAFF.